This T cell receptor beta chain was sequenced for a study of cytomegalovirus exposure and HLA in healthy donors. As for the donors, each was a healthy bone marrow donor. Germline-derived CDR1 and CDR2 are SGDLS and YYNGEE. J gave up 1 base and V 4 bases, and 9 bases lay outside the gene matches. The CDR3 runs to 16 residues. Note on this clone: What it recognizes is unknown.

Study-level results: In an earlier analysis, most TCR beta V segments were productive about 87% or about 30% of the time. Per a later analysis, about 17,000 TCR beta sequences showed association with HLA alleles at 0.05 false discovery rate. In a later analysis, HLA-associated TCR beta chains were more clonally expanded than equally common others.

Both 60 Vbeta primers and 13 Jbeta primers went into the PCR. Data came from immunoSEQ multiplex PCR; TCRdb stores just in-frame clones and leaves some out. The sample lists under 200,000 clones; 65% to 70% were seen once. The gene calls are TRBV9 and TRBJ1-1; TRBD1 matches 8 bases. This sequence was found in a young woman in good health and CMV-seropositive. The source material was PBMCs. The CDR3 loop is CASSPRRQGPNTEAFF. The CDR3 DNA reads TGTGCCAGCAGCCCCCGACGACAGGGGCCGAACACTGAAGCTTTCTTT.